Listed below are T cell receptor beta chains from one sample, sequenced in a study of T cells in Graves' hyperthyroidism and ophthalmopathy. TCRdb recomputed calls from the multiplex PCR reads with MiXCR, one row per CDR3 protein. The sample records 500,000 to 600,000 distinct CDR3 sequences, around 45% being singletons. The specimen was peripheral blood or thyroid tissue (not recorded which). The receptors here all came from a young woman with Graves' hyperthyroidism. CDR3s include the opening cysteine and the closing phenylalanine or tryptophan. A D gene is named only where the DNA matches it firmly. Expanded clones are given a class, and other clones once, few, many or no size at all.

size	D	V	J	CDR3	DNA
.	.	TRBV15	TRBJ1-5	CATSRPGQPQHF	TGTGCCACCAGCAGACCTGGACAGCCCCAGCATTTT
many	.	TRBV5-1	TRBJ2-5	CASNNQQETQYF	TGCGCCAGCAACAACCAACAAGAGACCCAGTACTTC
.	.	TRBV20-1	TRBJ2-6	CSASGWIGANVLTF	TGCAGTGCTTCGGGGTGGATTGGGGCCAACGTCCTGACTTTC
many	.	TRBV7-2	TRBJ2-5	CASSPDGIQETQYF	TGTGCCAGCAGCCCGGACGGAATCCAAGAGACCCAGTACTTC
.	.	TRBV12-5	TRBJ2-7	CASGLVALRSYEQYF	TGTGCTAGTGGTTTGGTAGCCCTCCGCTCCTACGAGCAGTACTTC
once	.	TRBV20-1	TRBJ2-3	CSAPGWGTDTQYF	TGCAGTGCCCCGGGGTGGGGCACAGATACGCAGTATTTT
.	.	TRBV13	TRBJ1-2	CASSRSTGREAGYTF	TGCGCCAGCAGCCGGTCAACAGGCCGCGAGGCTGGCTACACCTTC
many	.	TRBV19	TRBJ2-6	CASSMRDGANVLTF	TGTGCCAGTAGTATGCGGGATGGGGCCAACGTCCTGACTTTC
.	.	TRBV12-3/TRBV12-4	TRBJ1-2	CASSLLLGVYTGGYGYTF	TGTGCCAGCAGTCTCCTATTGGGGGTTTACACCGGGGGCTATGGCTACACCTTC
many	.	TRBV18	TRBJ2-7	CASSPFPALNEQYF	TGTGCCAGCTCACCATTCCCTGCCTTGAACGAGCAGTACTTC
many	.	TRBV11-2	TRBJ2-2	CASSPGGAYTGELFF	TGTGCCAGCAGCCCAGGGGGGGCGTACACCGGGGAGCTGTTTTTT
many	.	TRBV27	TRBJ1-1	CASSWGQMNTEAFF	TGTGCCAGCAGTTGGGGACAAATGAACACTGAAGCTTTCTTT
.	TRBD2	TRBV20-1	TRBJ2-1	CSAREPGGADEQFF	TGCAGTGCTAGAGAACCGGGAGGAGCTGATGAGCAGTTCTTC
.	TRBD1	TRBV14	TRBJ2-7	CASSQGTGVSEQYF	TGTGCCAGCAGCCAAGGGACAGGGGTGAGCGAGCAGTACTTC
many	.	TRBV5-1	TRBJ1-1	CASSLEPTNTEAFF	TGCGCCAGCAGCTTGGAGCCGACGAACACTGAAGCTTTCTTT
many	TRBD2	TRBV9	TRBJ2-2	CASHKASGTTGELFF	TGTGCCAGCCATAAGGCTAGCGGGACGACCGGGGAGCTGTTTTTT
many	.	TRBV6-4	TRBJ1-6	CASSDSGQGNSPLHF	TGTGCCAGCAGTGACTCGGGGCAGGGGAATTCACCCCTCCACTTT
once	.	TRBV20-1	TRBJ1-4	CSARNREKLFF	TGCAGTGCTAGAAACCGAGAAAAACTGTTTTTT
few	TRBD2	TRBV7-6	TRBJ2-7	CASSLATSVTEQYF	TGTGCCAGCAGCTTAGCCACTAGCGTTACCGAGCAGTACTTC
many	.	TRBV19	TRBJ1-2	CASSTPWGANYGYTF	TGTGCCAGTAGTACCCCCTGGGGGGCCAACTATGGCTACACCTTC
many	TRBD2	TRBV4-1	TRBJ2-6	CASSHGGSGRASGANVLTF	TGCGCCAGCAGCCATGGGGGTAGCGGGAGGGCCAGTGGGGCCAACGTCCTGACTTTC
few	TRBD1	TRBV18	TRBJ1-5	CASSEVTGYGNQPQHF	TGTGCCAGCTCAGAAGTGACAGGGTATGGCAATCAGCCCCAGCATTTT
many	.	TRBV2	TRBJ1-1	CASSDVVLNTEAFF	TGTGCCAGCAGTGACGTGGTTCTGAACACTGAAGCTTTCTTT
.	TRBD2	TRBV11-2	TRBJ2-1	CASSLLAGGGNEQFF	TGTGCCAGCAGCCTACTAGCGGGAGGGGGCAATGAGCAGTTCTTC
.	.	TRBV7-8	TRBJ1-4	CASSLSPGSTNEKLFF	TGTGCCAGCAGCTTATCCCCAGGGTCAACTAATGAAAAACTGTTTTTT
few	.	TRBV3-1	TRBJ2-7	CASSQSMGSYEQYF	TGTGCCAGCAGCCAAAGTATGGGGTCCTACGAGCAGTACTTC
few	.	TRBV13	TRBJ2-7	CASSLISEGGWISYEQYF	TGTGCCAGCAGCTTGATCTCGGAAGGCGGGTGGATCTCCTACGAGCAGTACTTC
.	.	TRBV5-1	TRBJ2-2	CASSLDRGTLNTGELFF	TGCGCCAGCAGCTTGGATCGAGGGACCCTGAACACCGGGGAGCTGTTTTTT
few	.	TRBV30	TRBJ1-1	CAWSGDWNTEAFF	TGTGCCTGGAGTGGTGACTGGAACACTGAAGCTTTCTTT
few	.	TRBV12-3/TRBV12-4	TRBJ1-5	CASSKQGTSNQPQHF	TGTGCCAGCAGTAAACAGGGAACAAGCAATCAGCCCCAGCATTTT
few	.	TRBV19	TRBJ1-1	CASSIPEEASF	TGTGCCAGTAGTATTCCGGAGGAGGCTTCCTTT
.	.	TRBV10-3	TRBJ1-2	CAISRQGYGYTF	TGTGCCATCTCCCGGCAGGGCTATGGCTACACCTTC
many	.	TRBV29-1	TRBJ2-7	CSVATGEQYF	TGCAGCGTTGCAACAGGCGAGCAGTACTTC
.	.	TRBV9	TRBJ2-3	CASSVQLADTDTQYF	TGTGCCAGCAGCGTACAACTAGCCGACACAGATACGCAGTATTTT
.	.	TRBV10-3	TRBJ2-7	CAISEVGRQYF	TGTGCCATCAGTGAGGTAGGACGGCAGTACTTC
few	.	TRBV14	TRBJ2-7	CASSQSGGRLISYEQYF	TGTGCCAGCAGCCAATCCGGAGGGAGGCTCATCTCCTACGAGCAGTACTTC
many	TRBD2	TRBV6-5	TRBJ2-7	CASSYPAGDGEQYF	TGTGCCAGCAGTTACCCAGCGGGAGACGGCGAGCAGTACTTC
.	TRBD1	TRBV10-3	TRBJ1-5	CAISVGTGVGQPQHF	TGTGCCATCAGTGTAGGGACAGGGGTCGGTCAGCCCCAGCATTTT
.	.	TRBV25-1	TRBJ1-1	CASSARGGTEAFF	TGTGCCAGCAGTGCTCGGGGGGGCACTGAAGCTTTCTTT
.	TRBD1	TRBV2	TRBJ1-1	CASSPGTGPNTEAFF	TGTGCCAGCAGTCCCGGGACAGGCCCGAACACTGAAGCTTTCTTT
.	TRBD2	TRBV6-1	TRBJ2-7	CASRRGLAGFYEQYF	TGTGCCAGCAGACGAGGACTAGCGGGATTCTACGAGCAGTACTTC
.	.	TRBV7-9	TRBJ2-1	CASSLLRAGRFNEQFF	TGTGCCAGCAGCTTACTACGAGCGGGCCGTTTCAATGAGCAGTTCTTC
few	.	TRBV5-1	TRBJ1-1	CASSPGRAGINTEAFF	TGCGCCAGCAGCCCCGGACGGGCAGGGATCAACACTGAAGCTTTCTTT
.	.	TRBV29-1	TRBJ1-1	CSVDQGPGSYNEAFF	TGCAGCGTTGACCAGGGTCCGGGCTCCTACAATGAAGCTTTCTTT
many	.	TRBV15	TRBJ1-4	CATSRGIEKLFF	TGTGCCACCAGCAGAGGTATTGAAAAACTGTTTTTT
many	.	TRBV29-1	TRBJ1-2	CSVEDLQEGYGYTF	TGCAGCGTTGAAGATCTCCAGGAAGGCTATGGCTACACCTTC
many	.	TRBV20-1	TRBJ1-1	CSAKPPYQANTEAFF	TGCAGTGCTAAGCCCCCATATCAAGCGAACACTGAAGCTTTCTTT